This T cell receptor beta chain was recovered during a study of blood T cell repertoires in COVID-19. Overall study context: Sample material is recorded as cDNA or gDNA derived from T cells, B-cell-depleted T cells, or PBMCs.

Produced via immunoSEQ multiplex PCR; TCRdb's table is partial and in-frame only. The sample gives 110,000 to 150,000 clones, about three quarters of which show up once; around 13% is in the top ten. This CDR3 contains 16 residues. This clone was seen more than once but under ten times. This sequence was found in an elderly man with acute or convalescent COVID-19. The sequenced sample was peripheral blood. The V and J genes are TRBV21-1 and TRBJ1-2; the DNA was not compared with TRBD1, the D call given in the table. TRBV21-1 constitutes a pseudogene. DNA for the CDR3: TGTGCCAGCAGCCGTTCGGACAGGAGGTTTAACTATGGCTACACCTTC. Translating it yields CASSRSDRRFNYGYTF.